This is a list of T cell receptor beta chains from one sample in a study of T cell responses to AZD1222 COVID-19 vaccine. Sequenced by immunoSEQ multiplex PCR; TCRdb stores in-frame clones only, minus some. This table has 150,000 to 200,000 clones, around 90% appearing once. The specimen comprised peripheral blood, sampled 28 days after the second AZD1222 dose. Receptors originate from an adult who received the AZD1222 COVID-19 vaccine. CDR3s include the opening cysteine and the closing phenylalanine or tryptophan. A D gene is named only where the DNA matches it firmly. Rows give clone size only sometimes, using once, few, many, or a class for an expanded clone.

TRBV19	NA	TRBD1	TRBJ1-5	CASSIDTGGSNQPQHF	TGTGCCAGTAGTATAGACACAGGGGGTAGCAATCAGCCCCAGCATTTT
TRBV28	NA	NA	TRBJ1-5	CVSASGGNQPQHF	TGTGTTTCAGCGTCCGGGGGCAATCAGCCCCAGCATTTT
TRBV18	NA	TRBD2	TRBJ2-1	CASSPQGLLGGDEQFF	TGTGCCAGCTCACCTCAGGGACTACTCGGAGGAGATGAGCAGTTCTTC
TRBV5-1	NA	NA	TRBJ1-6	CASSLLGEYLDSPLHF	TGCGCCAGCAGCTTGTTGGGGGAGTATTTAGATTCACCCCTCCACTTT
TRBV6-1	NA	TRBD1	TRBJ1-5	CASSDPAVGTGGNQPQHF	TGTGCCAGCAGTGACCCTGCAGTCGGGACAGGTGGCAATCAGCCCCAGCATTTT
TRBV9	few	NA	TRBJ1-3	CASSVGGAGNTIYF	TGTGCCAGCAGCGTAGGGGGGGCTGGAAACACCATATATTTT
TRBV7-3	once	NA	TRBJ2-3	CASSLSGAHTDTQYF	TGTGCCAGCAGCTTAAGTGGGGCCCACACAGATACGCAGTATTTT
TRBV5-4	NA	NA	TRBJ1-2	CASRSGTSRGYGYTF	TGTGCCAGCAGGTCCGGGACATCCCGTGGCTATGGCTACACCTTC
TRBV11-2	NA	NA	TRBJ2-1	CASRMVAAIQFF	TGTGCCAGCAGGATGGTCGCGGCTATCCAGTTCTTC
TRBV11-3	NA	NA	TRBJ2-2	CASSQTGFGELFF	TGTGCCAGCAGCCAGACAGGCTTCGGGGAGCTGTTTTTT
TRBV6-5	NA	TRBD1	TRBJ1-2	CASRGTGALYGYTF	TGTGCCAGCAGGGGGACAGGAGCCTTGTATGGCTACACCTTC